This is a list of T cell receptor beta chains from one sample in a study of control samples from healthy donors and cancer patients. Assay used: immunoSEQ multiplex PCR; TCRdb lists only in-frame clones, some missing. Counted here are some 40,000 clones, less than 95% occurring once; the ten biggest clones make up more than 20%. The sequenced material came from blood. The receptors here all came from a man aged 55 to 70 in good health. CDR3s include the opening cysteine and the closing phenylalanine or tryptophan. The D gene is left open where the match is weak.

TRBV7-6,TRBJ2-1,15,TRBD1,TGTGCCAGCAGCCGCATAGGGACAGCCAGAAATGAGCAGTTCTTC,CASSRIGTARNEQFF
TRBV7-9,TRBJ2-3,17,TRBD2,TGTGCCAGCAGCCCCGGGACTACCCATCCGCCCGCAGATACGCAGTATTTT,CASSPGTTHPPADTQYF
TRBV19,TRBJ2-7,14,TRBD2,TGTGCCAGTAGACTAGCGGGAGCGAGCTACGAGCAGTACTTC,CASRLAGASYEQYF
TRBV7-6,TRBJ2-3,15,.,TGTGCCAGCAGCCCATACACTAATCCAGGGGATACGCAGTATTTT,CASSPYTNPGDTQYF
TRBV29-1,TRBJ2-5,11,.,TGCAGCGTAGGACCAGGGGAGACCCAGTACTTC,CSVGPGETQYF
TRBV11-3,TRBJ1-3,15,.,TGTGCCAGCAGCGTTATAAGACCCCGCTCATCCACCATATATTTT,CASSVIRPRSSTIYF
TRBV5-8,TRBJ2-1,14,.,TGTGCCAGCAGCACAGCGGGCTCCTACAATGAGCAGTTCTTC,CASSTAGSYNEQFF
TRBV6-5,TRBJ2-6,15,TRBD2,TGTGCCAGCCTCGGAGCGGGACCTGGGGCCAACGTCCTGACTTTC,CASLGAGPGANVLTF
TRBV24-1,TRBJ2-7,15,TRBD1,TGTGCCACCAGTGACCGGACAGGGGACCACCTGGAGCAGTACTTC,CATSDRTGDHLEQYF
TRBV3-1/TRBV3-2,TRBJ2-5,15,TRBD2,TGTGCCAGCAGCCTGACTAGCGGAGGGGGAGAGACCCAGTACTTC,CASSLTSGGGETQYF
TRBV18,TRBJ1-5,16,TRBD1,TGTGCCAGCTCACCGAGACAGGGGGCGGGCAATCAGCCCCAGCATTTT,CASSPRQGAGNQPQHF